This is a list of T cell receptor beta chains from one sample in a study of blood T cell repertoires in COVID-19. The repertoire was sequenced with immunoSEQ multiplex PCR; TCRdb's copy has only in-frame clones and lacks some. The sample has approximately 69,000 clones, 75% to 90% seen once. The sequencing sample was made of peripheral blood. The receptors originated from a woman older than 75 with acute or convalescent COVID-19. CDR3s include the opening cysteine and the closing phenylalanine or tryptophan. The D gene is left open where the match is weak. Not all rows give a size; the values are once, few, many and, for expanded clones, a class.

size,J,V,D,DNA,CDR3
.,TRBJ2-1,TRBV2,.,TGTGCCAGTTATCTAGCGCGTATCTACAATGAGCAGTTCTTC,CASYLARIYNEQFF
.,TRBJ2-1,TRBV7-3,.,TGTGCCAGCAGCTTAACGTGGGAGGTCCACAATGAGCAGTTCTTC,CASSLTWEVHNEQFF
.,TRBJ2-7,TRBV5-1,TRBD1,TGCGCCAGCAGCTTGGCCGGGGACAGGGGACACGAGCAGTACTTC,CASSLAGDRGHEQYF
.,TRBJ1-1,TRBV30,.,TGTGCCTGGAGTGTACAAAGGGGAACTGAAGCTTTCTTT,CAWSVQRGTEAFF
.,TRBJ1-4,TRBV3-1/TRBV3-2,.,TGTGCCAGCAGCCAAGGCGGGGGCGCCTATGAAAAACTGTTTTTT,CASSQGGGAYEKLFF
.,TRBJ2-7,TRBV7-2,TRBD2,TGTGCCTGCCGGGCGGGGGGCTTATACGAGCAGTACTTC,CACRAGGLYEQYF
.,TRBJ2-1,TRBV12-5,.,TGTGCTAGTGGTCCGAGCGGTAGCGTAACGGCTGAGCAGTTCTTC,CASGPSGSVTAEQFF
.,TRBJ1-5,TRBV5-1,TRBD1,TGCGCCAGCAGCTTGGGGGACAGGGGGAATCAGCCCCAGCATTTT,CASSLGDRGNQPQHF
few,TRBJ2-5,TRBV5-1,TRBD2,TGCGCCAGCAGCCTAGGGACTACACAAGAGACCCAGTACTTC,CASSLGTTQETQYF
once,TRBJ1-3,TRBV19,.,TGTGCCAGTAGTGGAGAAGGCTTAAGGGGAACTGGAAACACCATATATTTT,CASSGEGLRGTGNTIYF
.,TRBJ2-1,TRBV19,.,TGTGCCAGTAGTATGCTAGCAACCTACAATGAGCAGTTCTTC,CASSMLATYNEQFF
.,TRBJ2-5,TRBV5-1,.,TGCGCCAGCAGCTTGGAGAACAGCCCACAAGAGACCCAGTACTTC,CASSLENSPQETQYF
.,TRBJ2-3,TRBV15,TRBD1,TGTGCCACCAGCAGAGTGGACAGGGCGTCCACAGATACGCAGTATTTT,CATSRVDRASTDTQYF
.,TRBJ2-7,TRBV6-5,TRBD1,TGTGCCAGCTTCGGACAGGGGGTATTTGAGCAGTACTTC,CASFGQGVFEQYF
.,TRBJ2-1,TRBV11-2,TRBD2,TGTGCCAGCAGCTTAGTCGGGCTAGCGGGAGGGAATGAGCAGTTCTTC,CASSLVGLAGGNEQFF
.,TRBJ1-1,TRBV9,TRBD1,TGTGCCAGCAGCGCCATACAGGGGGCGGGCACTGAAGCTTTCTTT,CASSAIQGAGTEAFF
.,TRBJ1-5,TRBV4-2,.,TGTGCCAGCAGCCAGGAGAGGCCGGGACAGCCCCAGCATTTT,CASSQERPGQPQHF
.,TRBJ2-5,TRBV19,TRBD1,TGTGCCAGTAGTCTGAAGGGACAGCAAGAGACCCAGTACTTC,CASSLKGQQETQYF
.,TRBJ1-2,TRBV7-9,.,TGTGCCAGCAGCTTAGCAGGGAGGGGCTATGGCTACACCTTC,CASSLAGRGYGYTF
.,TRBJ2-3,TRBV19,TRBD2,TGTGCCAGTAGGCCCCTAGCGGGAGATGGAGATACGCAGTATTTT,CASRPLAGDGDTQYF
once,TRBJ1-1,TRBV6-5,TRBD1,TGTGCCAGCGCTCCGACAGGGGCGACGAACACTGAAGCTTTCTTT,CASAPTGATNTEAFF
.,TRBJ1-1,TRBV7-8,TRBD1,TGTGCCAGCAGCCTGGGGACAGTAAACACTGAAGCTTTCTTT,CASSLGTVNTEAFF
.,TRBJ1-2,TRBV7-3,TRBD1,TGTGCCAGCAGCCAGGGGGGAAACTATGGCTACACCTTC,CASSQGGNYGYTF
.,TRBJ2-7,TRBV19,.,TGTGCCAGTAGTAACTTCCCGGCCTACGAGCAGTACTTC,CASSNFPAYEQYF
.,TRBJ2-7,TRBV15,.,TGTGCCACCATGCAGGGGCCCTACGAGCAGTACTTC,CATMQGPYEQYF
once,TRBJ2-1,TRBV19,.,TGTGCCAGTGGAAGCGGACAGAATTCCTACAATGAGCAGTTCTTC,CASGSGQNSYNEQFF
once,TRBJ2-1,TRBV11-2,.,TGTGCCAGCAGCTTAGATCGAGGGAACAATGAGCAGTTCTTC,CASSLDRGNNEQFF
.,TRBJ2-5,TRBV19,.,TGTGCCAGTAGTATTCCACAGACAGATCGGGAGACCCAGTACTTC,CASSIPQTDRETQYF
once,TRBJ1-1,TRBV7-9,.,TGTGCCAGCAGCCCCAGGACTGAAGCTTTCTTT,CASSPRTEAFF
.,TRBJ2-5,TRBV29-1,.,TGCAGCGTTGAAGATGTCGTAGGGCGCGGGTTTCGAGAGACCCAGTACTTC,CSVEDVVGRGFRETQYF
.,TRBJ2-7,TRBV5-1,TRBD1,TGCGCCAGCAGCTTGGAGGACAGGGGCTACGAGCAGTACTTC,CASSLEDRGYEQYF
.,TRBJ1-1,TRBV15,TRBD1,TGTGCCACCAGCAGAGATCGGCAGGGGGACACTGAAGCTTTCTTT,CATSRDRQGDTEAFF
.,TRBJ1-5,TRBV6-6,.,TGTGCCAGCAGTTACGAGGCTTCCGGTAATCAGCCCCAGCATTTT,CASSYEASGNQPQHF
few,TRBJ1-5,TRBV19,TRBD1,TGTGCCAGTAGTAGGGACAGGGGTCCCCATCAGCCCCAGCATTTT,CASSRDRGPHQPQHF
.,TRBJ1-2,TRBV7-2,TRBD1,TGTGCCAGCACCCAGGACAGGGGATTTTTCTATGGCTACACCTTC,CASTQDRGFFYGYTF
.,TRBJ1-1,TRBV27,.,TGTGCCAGCAGTTTAGTCTCGCCGGGAGCTGAAGCTTTCTTT,CASSLVSPGAEAFF
.,TRBJ1-1,TRBV28,TRBD1,TGTGCCAGCAGTGGACAGGGGAGGACTGAAGCTTTCTTT,CASSGQGRTEAFF
once,TRBJ2-2,TRBV12-5,.,TGTGCTAGTGGTTTGGGGGCAGGCCCCGGGGAGCTGTTTTTT,CASGLGAGPGELFF
.,TRBJ2-3,TRBV3-1/TRBV3-2,.,TGTGCCAGCAGCCAAGTGGTACTTCGCACAGATACGCAGTATTTT,CASSQVVLRTDTQYF
.,TRBJ2-1,TRBV24-1,.,TGTGCCACCAGTGATGAACAAGCCGAGACTTACCATGAGCAGTTCTTC,CATSDEQAETYHEQFF
.,TRBJ2-7,TRBV18,.,TGTGCCAGCTCATCAAACCCGGGGATCGAGCAGTACTTC,CASSSNPGIEQYF
once,TRBJ1-2,TRBV28,TRBD1,TGTGCCAGCAGCCTTTCCGGGACAGGGACATTCTATGGCTACACCTTC,CASSLSGTGTFYGYTF
.,TRBJ2-6,TRBV18,TRBD1,TGTGCCAGCTCACCAAGGACAGGGTTTGGTGGGGCCAACGTCCTGACTTTC,CASSPRTGFGGANVLTF
.,TRBJ2-2,TRBV4-1,TRBD2,TGCGCCAGCAGCCTGTTTAGCGGGGGAAACACCGGGGAGCTGTTTTTT,CASSLFSGGNTGELFF
.,TRBJ1-3,TRBV2,.,TGTGCCAGCACGGTGTCCCTTTTAACTGGAAACACCATATATTTT,CASTVSLLTGNTIYF
.,TRBJ2-7,TRBV11-3,TRBD2,TGTGCCAGCAGCTTAGGAGGACTAGCGGTCTCCGAGCAGTACTTC,CASSLGGLAVSEQYF
.,TRBJ2-1,TRBV7-9,TRBD2,TGTGCCAGCAGCGCGCGCGAGGGGCATAGCGGGAGAACTAGAAATGAGCAGTTCTTC,CASSAREGHSGRTRNEQFF
.,TRBJ2-7,TRBV7-6,TRBD2,TGTGCCAGCAGCTACAACCGAGCGGGAGCCGAGCAGTACTTC,CASSYNRAGAEQYF
.,TRBJ1-1,TRBV9,TRBD1,TGTGCCAGCAGCGTCGCCGGGACAGGGGGAATGAACACTGAAGCTTTCTTT,CASSVAGTGGMNTEAFF
.,TRBJ2-3,TRBV5-1,TRBD1,TGCGCCAGCAGCTTGGTAAACAGGGGGCTAGGTACAGATACGCAGTATTTT,CASSLVNRGLGTDTQYF